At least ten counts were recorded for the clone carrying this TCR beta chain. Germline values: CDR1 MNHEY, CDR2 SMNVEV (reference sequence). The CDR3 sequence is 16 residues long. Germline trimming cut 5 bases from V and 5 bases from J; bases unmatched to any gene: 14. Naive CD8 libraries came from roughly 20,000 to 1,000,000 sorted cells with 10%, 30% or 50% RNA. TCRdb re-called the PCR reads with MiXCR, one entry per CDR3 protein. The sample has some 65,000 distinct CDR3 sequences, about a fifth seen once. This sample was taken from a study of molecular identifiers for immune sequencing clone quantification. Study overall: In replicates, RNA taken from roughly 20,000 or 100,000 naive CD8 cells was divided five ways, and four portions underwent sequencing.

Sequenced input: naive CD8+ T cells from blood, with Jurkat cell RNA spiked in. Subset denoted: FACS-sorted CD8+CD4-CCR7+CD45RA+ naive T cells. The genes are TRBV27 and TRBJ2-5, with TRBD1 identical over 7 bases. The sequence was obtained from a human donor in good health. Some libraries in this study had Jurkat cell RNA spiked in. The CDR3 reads CASSPITRDRFETQYF. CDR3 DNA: TGTGCCAGCAGTCCTATCACCCGGGACAGATTCGAGACCCAGTACTTC.